This TCR beta chain was observed in a study of cytomegalovirus exposure and HLA in healthy donors. At the level of the study: The Caucasian-associated ancestry cluster contained about four fifths of the 300 to 400 genotyped donors. General study points: Excluded were some V segments that proved indistinguishable, including TRBV6-2 and TRBV6-3. Using a false discovery rate of 0.05, a later analysis showed that 16,000 or so TCR beta sequences were associated with HLA alleles.

Per germline, CDR1 SGDLS and CDR2 YYNGEE. V gave up 0 bases and J gave up 7 bases, with 13 bases separating them. This CDR3 has 14 amino acids. On this clone itself: Its antigen remains unidentified.

The PCR had 60 Vbeta and 13 Jbeta primers. TCRdb's table, derived via immunoSEQ multiplex PCR, lists solely in-frame clones and lacks some. This sample has about 160,000 clones, with about 68% found just once. This receptor was identified in a female donor in good health and CMV-seronegative. The rearrangement uses TRBV9 and TRBJ1-1, with D hard to call. Sample: PBMCs. The CDR3 DNA sequence: TGTGCCAGCAGCGTAGTAGAACGTGGTTTTGAAGCTTTCTTT. Protein product: CASSVVERGFEAFF.